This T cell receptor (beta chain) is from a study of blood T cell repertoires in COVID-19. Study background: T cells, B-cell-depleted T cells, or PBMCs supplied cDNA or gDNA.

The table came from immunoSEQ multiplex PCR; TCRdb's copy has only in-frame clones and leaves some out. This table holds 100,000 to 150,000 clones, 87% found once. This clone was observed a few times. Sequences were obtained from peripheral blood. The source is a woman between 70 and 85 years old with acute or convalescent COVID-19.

The CDR3 protein is CASSVESGGYAEQYF. The CDR3 region has the DNA TGTGCCAGCAGCGTAGAGTCAGGGGGTTACGCTGAGCAGTACTTC. The V gene is TRBV9, the J gene TRBJ2-7; 7 nucleotides line up with TRBD1. The CDR3 has 15 residues. V shed 0 bases and J 7 bases; nucleotides not matched to a gene: 10. Germline V gives CDR1 SGDLS, CDR2 YYNGEE.